The rows below give T cell receptor beta chains drawn from one sample of a study of T cell repertoires in cytomegalovirus infection. Via MiXCR, TCRdb re-called the reads, giving one row per CDR3 protein. Here the sample spans about 530,000 distinct CDR3 sequences, 26% being singletons. Sequenced: PBMCs. All receptors derive from a human donor in good health (CMV status not recorded). Some clones in this sample may be carry-over from other donors' samples. The CDR3 runs from the conserved cysteine through the conserved F or W. D genes are given only for firm matches. Clone size is stated in some rows and not others, as once, few, many or a class when expanded.

d_call: TRBD1
v_call: TRBV7-2
j_call: TRBJ2-6
clone_size: few
cdr3_aa: CASSFDRASGANVLTF
cdr3_nt: TGTGCCAGCAGCTTCGACAGGGCCTCAGGGGCCAACGTCCTGACTTTC

d_call: -
v_call: TRBV25-1
j_call: TRBJ1-2
clone_size: -
cdr3_aa: CASSGTDSNYGYTF
cdr3_nt: TGTGCCAGCAGTGGGACAGATTCTAACTATGGCTACACCTTC

d_call: -
v_call: TRBV10-3
j_call: TRBJ1-1
clone_size: -
cdr3_aa: CAIGDRQGINTEAFF
cdr3_nt: TGTGCCATCGGGGACCGCCAGGGGATAAACACTGAAGCTTTCTTT

d_call: TRBD2
v_call: TRBV7-9
j_call: TRBJ2-1
clone_size: -
cdr3_aa: CASTRGSGSFYNEQFF
cdr3_nt: TGTGCCAGCACCCGGGGGAGCGGGAGTTTTTACAATGAGCAGTTCTTC

d_call: -
v_call: TRBV7-8
j_call: TRBJ2-7
clone_size: -
cdr3_aa: CASSLAAGEQYF
cdr3_nt: TGTGCCAGCAGCTTAGCCGCGGGAGAGCAGTACTTC

d_call: -
v_call: TRBV12-3/TRBV12-4
j_call: TRBJ2-1
clone_size: many
cdr3_aa: CASSLIANEQFF
cdr3_nt: TGTGCCAGCAGTTTGATAGCAAATGAGCAGTTCTTC

d_call: -
v_call: TRBV4-1
j_call: TRBJ1-2
clone_size: few
cdr3_aa: CASSQISGQDECTF
cdr3_nt: TGCGCCAGCAGCCAAATATCTGGCCAGGATGAGTGCACCTTC

d_call: -
v_call: TRBV7-8
j_call: TRBJ2-1
clone_size: few
cdr3_aa: CASSPPTAAYNEQFF
cdr3_nt: TGTGCCAGCAGCCCGCCGACTGCGGCCTACAATGAGCAGTTCTTC

d_call: -
v_call: TRBV5-1
j_call: TRBJ2-7
clone_size: few
cdr3_aa: CASSLDLGGGYEQYF
cdr3_nt: TGCGCCAGCAGCTTGGATCTCGGGGGCGGTTACGAGCAGTACTTC

d_call: -
v_call: TRBV20-1
j_call: TRBJ2-1
clone_size: -
cdr3_aa: CSARETSVLNEQFF
cdr3_nt: TGCAGTGCTAGAGAGACTAGTGTATTGAATGAGCAGTTCTTC

d_call: -
v_call: TRBV12-3/TRBV12-4
j_call: TRBJ1-1
clone_size: -
cdr3_aa: CVSTLGTLNTEAFF
cdr3_nt: TGTGTCAGCACTTTAGGCACCCTGAACACTGAAGCTTTCTTT

d_call: -
v_call: TRBV11-2
j_call: TRBJ2-1
clone_size: -
cdr3_aa: CASSRDNPYNEQFF
cdr3_nt: TGTGCCAGCAGCCGGGACAATCCCTACAATGAGCAGTTCTTC

d_call: TRBD2
v_call: TRBV6-5
j_call: TRBJ2-1
clone_size: few
cdr3_aa: CASSFWGGSDNEQFF
cdr3_nt: TGTGCCAGCAGTTTTTGGGGGGGATCAGACAATGAGCAGTTCTTC

d_call: -
v_call: TRBV6-2/TRBV6-3
j_call: TRBJ1-2
clone_size: -
cdr3_aa: CASSYVQGYGYTF
cdr3_nt: TGTGCCAGCAGTTACGTGCAAGGCTACGGCTACACCTTC

d_call: -
v_call: TRBV6-6
j_call: TRBJ2-5
clone_size: -
cdr3_aa: CASNFAGQETQYF
cdr3_nt: TGTGCCAGCAATTTCGCGGGCCAAGAGACCCAGTACTTC

d_call: -
v_call: TRBV7-2
j_call: TRBJ2-3
clone_size: many
cdr3_aa: CASSLALTRAQYF
cdr3_nt: TGTGCCAGCAGCTTAGCACTAACTCGGGCGCAGTATTTT

d_call: TRBD1
v_call: TRBV7-1
j_call: TRBJ1-3
clone_size: -
cdr3_aa: CASSPTGDSGNTIYF
cdr3_nt: TGTGCCAGCAGTCCCACAGGGGATTCGGGAAACACCATATATTTT

d_call: TRBD2
v_call: TRBV7-2
j_call: TRBJ2-5
clone_size: many
cdr3_aa: CASSSFDLAGEETQYF
cdr3_nt: TGTGCCAGCAGCTCGTTCGACTTAGCGGGAGAGGAGACCCAGTACTTC

d_call: -
v_call: TRBV6-2/TRBV6-3
j_call: TRBJ1-5
clone_size: -
cdr3_aa: CAREVTGYSNQPQHF
cdr3_nt: TGTGCCAGAGAAGTGACAGGCTATAGCAATCAGCCCCAGCATTTT

d_call: TRBD2
v_call: TRBV5-6
j_call: TRBJ2-7
clone_size: few
cdr3_aa: CASSFGGTPTWKYF
cdr3_nt: TGTGCCAGCAGCTTCGGGGGGACTCCTACTTGGAAGTACTTC

d_call: -
v_call: TRBV19
j_call: TRBJ2-4
clone_size: -
cdr3_aa: CASRGSLIQYF
cdr3_nt: TGTGCCAGTAGAGGGAGCCTCATTCAGTACTTC

d_call: TRBD2
v_call: TRBV6-6
j_call: TRBJ2-1
clone_size: few
cdr3_aa: CASSYSSSGSQNEQFF
cdr3_nt: TGTGCCAGCAGTTACTCTTCCAGCGGGAGTCAGAATGAGCAGTTCTTC

d_call: -
v_call: TRBV9
j_call: TRBJ2-3
clone_size: few
cdr3_aa: CASSYPGGRETDTQYF
cdr3_nt: TGTGCCAGCAGCTACCCCGGGGGACGGGAAACAGATACGCAGTATTTT

d_call: TRBD2
v_call: TRBV12-3/TRBV12-4
j_call: TRBJ2-1
clone_size: few
cdr3_aa: CASSFGTRNYNEQFF
cdr3_nt: TGTGCCAGCAGTTTCGGGACTAGAAATTACAATGAGCAGTTCTTC

d_call: TRBD2
v_call: TRBV5-1
j_call: TRBJ2-7
clone_size: -
cdr3_aa: CASSSGGRGVSYEQYF
cdr3_nt: TGCGCCAGCAGCAGTGGAGGGCGGGGGGTATCCTACGAGCAGTACTTC

d_call: -
v_call: TRBV4-1
j_call: TRBJ1-1
clone_size: -
cdr3_aa: CASSQWIWREAFF
cdr3_nt: TGCGCCAGCAGCCAATGGATTTGGCGAGAAGCTTTCTTT

d_call: TRBD1
v_call: TRBV7-3
j_call: TRBJ2-2
clone_size: few
cdr3_aa: CASSNPPGQGPTGELFF
cdr3_nt: TGTGCCAGCAGCAATCCGCCGGGACAGGGACCCACCGGGGAGCTGTTTTTT

d_call: TRBD2
v_call: TRBV28
j_call: TRBJ2-5
clone_size: few
cdr3_aa: CAVAGETQYF
cdr3_nt: TGTGCCGTAGCGGGGGAGACCCAGTACTTC

d_call: TRBD2
v_call: TRBV5-5
j_call: TRBJ2-5
clone_size: -
cdr3_aa: CASSKGLAGAHGETQYF
cdr3_nt: TGTGCCAGCAGCAAGGGACTAGCGGGAGCACACGGAGAGACCCAGTACTTC

d_call: -
v_call: TRBV19
j_call: TRBJ2-6
clone_size: -
cdr3_aa: CASSIDLQTSSVLTF
cdr3_nt: TGTGCCAGTAGTATAGATTTGCAGACATCAAGCGTCCTGACTTTC

d_call: -
v_call: TRBV7-2
j_call: TRBJ1-2
clone_size: many
cdr3_aa: CASSIDSSGNYGYTF
cdr3_nt: TGTGCCAGCAGCATCGACAGCAGTGGGAACTATGGCTACACCTTC

d_call: TRBD1
v_call: TRBV7-9
j_call: TRBJ2-7
clone_size: many
cdr3_aa: CASSPGTGPYYEQYF
cdr3_nt: TGTGCCAGCAGTCCCGGGACAGGCCCTTATTACGAGCAGTACTTC

d_call: -
v_call: TRBV4-2
j_call: TRBJ1-5
clone_size: -
cdr3_aa: CASSQDAGGNQPQHF
cdr3_nt: TGTGCCAGCAGCCAAGACGCAGGGGGCAATCAGCCCCAGCATTTT

d_call: -
v_call: TRBV7-3
j_call: TRBJ1-5
clone_size: -
cdr3_aa: CATPTRGKLQPQHF
cdr3_nt: TGTGCCACCCCGACCCGGGGGAAGCTTCAGCCCCAGCATTTT

d_call: TRBD2
v_call: TRBV4-1
j_call: TRBJ2-2
clone_size: few
cdr3_aa: CASSQVGLAGVGGELFF
cdr3_nt: TGCGCCAGCAGCCAAGTGGGACTAGCGGGAGTGGGCGGGGAGCTGTTTTTT

d_call: -
v_call: TRBV24-1
j_call: TRBJ2-3
clone_size: -
cdr3_aa: CATSVSVGDTQYF
cdr3_nt: TGTGCCACCAGTGTTTCGGTGGGAGATACGCAGTATTTT

d_call: -
v_call: TRBV6-2/TRBV6-3
j_call: TRBJ1-5
clone_size: few
cdr3_aa: CASSDESFHQPQHF
cdr3_nt: TGTGCCAGCAGTGATGAGTCCTTCCATCAGCCCCAGCATTTT

d_call: -
v_call: TRBV6-2/TRBV6-3
j_call: TRBJ2-7
clone_size: -
cdr3_aa: CASGPYEQYF
cdr3_nt: TGTGCCAGCGGGCCCTACGAGCAGTACTTC

d_call: -
v_call: TRBV12-3/TRBV12-4
j_call: TRBJ1-5
clone_size: -
cdr3_aa: CASSRISGAGGPSNQPQHF
cdr3_nt: TGTGCCAGCAGTCGGATATCGGGCGCGGGGGGTCCTAGCAATCAGCCCCAGCATTTT

d_call: TRBD1
v_call: TRBV19
j_call: TRBJ2-3
clone_size: few
cdr3_aa: CATKKKGQEYHTQYF
cdr3_nt: TGTGCCACAAAAAAGAAGGGACAGGAATACCATACGCAGTATTTT